This T cell receptor (beta chain) was observed in a study of CD8 T cells in Susac syndrome. Sequencing of TCR beta was carried out in blood CD8+ and CD4+ T cells. This CDR3 is 15 amino acids long. The V gene end was trimmed by 1 base and the J gene end by 1 base; junction bases not matched to a gene: 4. Germline-derived CDR1 and CDR2 are SGDLS and YYNGEE. RNA was extracted with the RNeasy kit, and a quantity of roughly 0.5 to 1 ug was reverse transcribed using random hexamers. Coverage of TCR beta CDR3 amplification by immunoSEQ multiplex PCR extended to 54 Vbeta and 13 Jbeta. TCRdb analysed the immunoSEQ multiplex PCR reads with MiXCR anew, one entry per CDR3 protein. The sample holds 200,000 to 250,000 distinct CDR3 sequences, around nine tenths seen once.

Input material: CD8+ T cells from PBMCs. The receptor's source is a human donor with multiple sclerosis. This chain joins TRBV9 and TRBJ1-1; the match to TRBD1 covers 7 bases. This chain's CDR3 is CASSVYQGENTEAFF. The CDR3 DNA sequence: TGTGCCAGCAGCGTATATCAGGGGGAGAACACTGAAGCTTTCTTT.